This TCR beta chain was sequenced in a study of T-cell reconstitution after alpha-beta-depleted transplantation in children. Study-wide results and limits: Where alpha-beta T cells came from about two months after transplant was reportedly several hundred expanded graft clones. Recipient T cells and thymic progenitors that survived were the source of the high TCRbeta diversity seen at day 60 in some patients. Most T-cell counts and diversity one year after the transplant came from T cells that were newly produced.

The V gene's germline CDR1 is SNHLY and CDR2 FYNNEI. The V end lost 6 bases, the J end lost 0 bases, and 19 bases lay between the germline ends. CDR3 length: 17 residues. On this clonotype: Its antigen is unknown.

TCRbeta library construction was performed incorporating unique molecular identifiers. One entry per CDR3 protein, called by TCRdb with MiXCR from the PCR reads. The repertoire has about 97,000 distinct CDR3 sequences, about 8% of them found once; the top ten carry roughly 15%. The sample in question was PBMCs, obtained before TCRalphabeta/CD19-depleted stem cell transplant. The chain recombines TRBV2 with TRBJ2-3; D not resolved. The receptor was isolated from a boy aged 2 to 10 with acute lymphoblastic leukemia, due to receive a stem cell transplant. This CDR3 reads CASSSPYLEPSTDTQYF. CDR3 DNA: TGTGCCAGCAGCTCCCCTTACCTCGAGCCGAGCACAGATACGCAGTATTTT. Full variable domain (outside the CDR3, taken from reference TRBV2 and TRBJ2-3): EPEVTQTPSHQVTQMGQEVILRCVPISNHLYFYWYRQILGQKVEFLVSFYNNEISEKSEIFDDQFSVERPDGSNFTLKIRSTKLEDSAMYFCASSSPYLEPSTDTQYFGPGTRLTVL.